This entry lists 13 T cell receptor beta chains sequenced from one sample in a study of monozygotic twins with inflammatory bowel disease. Reanalyzing the 5' RACE reads, TCRdb keeps one entry per CDR3 protein, without DNA. The sample is made up of fewer than 200,000 distinct CDR3 sequences, and the top ten hold roughly 2.6% of it. Sample: blood. The receptors stem from a human donor with ulcerative colitis or Crohn's disease, or a healthy co-twin of an affected twin (not recorded which).

V and J are TRBV7-9 and TRBJ2-7; the TRBD1 assignment by TCRdb is unverifiable without DNA. CDR3 size: 15 residues. In germline, CDR1 is SEHNR, CDR2 FQNEAQ (reference sequence). This chain's CDR3 is CASSPTSGANYEQYF.

This CDR3 is CASSEVWGQAYGYTF. The rearrangement links TRBV6-1 to TRBJ1-2; TCRdb picks TRBD1, but there is no DNA to check that call. From germline, CDR1 is MNHNS and CDR2 SASEGT. This CDR3 comprises 15 residues.

The V call is TRBV27, the J call TRBJ2-1; TCRdb's D gene call, TRBD2, goes unchecked for lack of DNA. Germline assignment: CDR1 MNHEY and CDR2 SMNVEV (reference sequence). CDR3 size: 16 residues. CDR3 loop: CASSGFPGTRGNEQFF.

The chain carries TRBV20-1 and TRBJ2-3; TCRdb names TRBD2, which stays unverified in the absence of DNA. This CDR3 is 13 amino acids long. Germline lookup yields CDR1 DFQATT and CDR2 SNEGSKA (reference sequence). This CDR3 is CSAREGATDTQYF.

The CDR3 protein is CASSQGRRAPDTQYF. The chain is built from TRBV4-1 and TRBJ2-3; TCRdb selects TRBD2, and the lack of DNA leaves this call unchecked. This CDR3 has 15 residues. From germline, CDR1 is MGHRA and CDR2 YSYEKL.

The chain is built from TRBV9 and TRBJ2-7; the TRBD2 assignment by TCRdb is unverifiable without DNA. Germline CDR1 and CDR2: SGDLS and YYNGEE. This CDR3 spans 13 amino acids. The CDR3 loop reads CASGTSGAYEQYF.

The chain uses TRBV21-1 and TRBJ2-3; TCRdb selects TRBD1, and the lack of DNA leaves this call unchecked. TRBV21-1 is a recognized pseudogene. There are 15 residues in the CDR3. This CDR3 is CASSKLQGQEDTQYF.

V gene TRBV29-1 combines with J gene TRBJ1-2; no DNA is available, so the TRBD1 call from TCRdb remains unchecked. CDR1 is SQVTM, CDR2 ANQGSEA, per germline. This CDR3 region has 14 residues. CDR3 sequence: CSVGRQGVDYGYTF.

CDR3: CASSPGLAGGNEQFF. This chain joins TRBV6-1 and TRBJ2-1; TCRdb outputs TRBD2, but without DNA this stays unchecked. CDR3 length: 15 residues. Germline assignment: CDR1 MNHNS and CDR2 SASEGT.

The chain recombines TRBV2 with TRBJ2-3; TCRdb calls TRBD2, which cannot be checked without DNA. The germline V gene has CDR1 SNHLY and CDR2 FYNNEI. There are 12 residues in the CDR3. CDR3 protein: CASAGILNTQYF.

The chain links TRBV7-8 to TRBJ2-6; TCRdb's assignment of TRBD1 cannot be checked, as there is no DNA. CDR1 and CDR2 (germline): SGHVS, FQNEAQ. The CDR3 extends over 16 amino acids. CDR3 sequence: CASSGWTGAGANVLTF.

This sequence joins TRBV5-1 and TRBJ2-6; the D gene TCRdb calls, TRBD2, cannot be checked with no DNA. Germline V gene data show CDR1 as SGHRS and CDR2 as YFSETQ. This CDR3 contains 16 residues. CDR3 amino acids: CASIRTPSSGANVLTF.

This chain uses TRBV28 with TRBJ2-1; with no DNA, the TCRdb D assignment of TRBD2 cannot be verified. Germline V lookup: CDR1 MDHEN, CDR2 SYDVKM. The CDR3 spans 13 residues. The CDR3: CASGTRSIGEQFF.